The 24 T cell receptor beta chains in this list originate from one sample, sequenced in a study of shared clonotypes between healthy human individuals. Profiled with immunoSEQ multiplex PCR; TCRdb holds only in-frame clones, not every one. The sample records roughly 700,000 clones, approximately 79% being singletons. The specimen sequenced was memory CD4+ T cells sorted from blood. Sample subset: CD45RA-negative fraction. These receptors were collected from a woman under 40 in good health.

The chain uses TRBV28 and TRBJ2-1; D gene ambiguous. The V gene lost 6 bases and the J gene lost 4 bases, with 19 bases spanning the gap. The CDR3 has 16 amino acids. The germline V gene encodes CDR1 MDHEN and CDR2 SYDVKM. In DNA, the CDR3 is TGTGCCAGCAGCCCCATCGCGAGAAGGACGTACAATGAGCAGTTCTTC. This codes for CASSPIARRTYNEQFF.

This chain links TRBV18 with TRBJ2-3; 8 nucleotides line up with TRBD2. Germline V lookup: CDR1 KGHSH, CDR2 LQKENI. V shed 4 bases, J shed 5 bases, and the junction held 2 bases outside the gene matches. The length of the CDR3 is 13 residues. DNA for the CDR3: TGTGCCAGCTCACGTGGGACTAGAGATACGCAGTATTTT. Translating it yields CASSRGTRDTQYF. The variable domain in full, with the rest retrieved from reference TRBV18 and TRBJ2-3, is NAGVMQNPRHLVRRRGQEARLRCSPMKGHSHVYWYRQLPEEGLKFMVYLQKENIIDESGMPKERFSAEFPKEGPSILRIQQVVRGDSAAYFCASSRGTRDTQYFGPGTRLTVL.

This rearrangement joins TRBV6-5 to TRBJ2-3, with D possibly being TRBD1 or TRBD2 (5 bases each). Trimming took off 4 bases at V and 0 bases at J, with 8 bases between the two ends. Per the germline V gene, CDR1 is MNHEY and CDR2 is SVGAGI. The CDR3 is 14 residues long. CDR3 sequence (DNA): TGTGCCAGCAGTTCACGGGACAGCACAGATACGCAGTATTTT. The encoded protein is CASSSRDSTDTQYF.

The chain is built from TRBV6-1 and TRBJ2-3, with D uncertain. Germline loops: CDR1 MNHNS, CDR2 SASEGT. The CDR3 consists of 13 residues. V lost 2 bases and J 2 bases, leaving 5 bases between the germline ends. CDR3 region: CASSEPSTDTQYF. The CDR3 bases are TGTGCCAGCAGTGAACCTTCCACAGATACGCAGTATTTT.

The V gene is TRBV19, the J gene TRBJ1-5; the D gene is possibly TRBD1 (5 bases). The CDR3 runs to 15 residues. From germline, CDR1 is LNHDA and CDR2 SQIVND (reference sequence). V gave up 3 bases and J gave up 5 bases, with 14 bases separating them. The CDR3 DNA sequence: TGTGCCAGTAGTATTTCAGGGTCCGGGGATCAGCCCCAGCATTTT. Translation gives CASSISGSGDQPQHF.

The chain recombines TRBV6-5 with TRBJ1-2; D remains unclear. Germline V gene sequence: CDR1 MNHEY, CDR2 SVGAGI. This CDR3 has 13 amino acids. Trimming removed 11 bases at V and 2 bases at J, with 15 bases between. The CDR3 region has the DNA TGTGCCGGAGGCGACGGAACAAACTATGGCTACACCTTC. It is translated as CAGGDGTNYGYTF.

The chain links TRBV6-5 to TRBJ2-2, with TRBD1 as a possible D gene (5 bases). Per the germline V gene, CDR1 is MNHEY and CDR2 is SVGAGI. V was clipped by 6 bases and J by 9 bases, with 14 bases between them. CDR3 length: 13 amino acids. The CDR3 protein is CASSRDSFRELFF. The CDR3 nucleotides are TGTGCCAGCAGCCGAGACAGTTTTCGGGAGCTGTTTTTT.

The V and J genes are TRBV5-1 and TRBJ1-4; 9 nucleotides match TRBD1. The CDR3 covers 16 residues. CDR1 SGHRS and CDR2 YFSETQ come from the germline V gene. V was clipped by 4 bases and J by 6 bases; unmatched bases: 10. The chain's CDR3 is CASSRGNRGLDEKLFF. For the CDR3, the DNA is TGCGCCAGCAGCCGCGGGAACAGGGGGCTTGATGAAAAACTGTTTTTT.

This chain uses TRBV11-1 with TRBJ2-7, with D possibly TRBD1 on 5 matching bases. The CDR3 totals 15 residues. V was clipped by 0 bases and J by 3 bases, with 12 bases between them. CDR1 SGHAT and CDR2 FQDESV come from the germline V gene (reference sequence). The CDR3 reads CASSLAPRTLYEQYF. The CDR3 nucleotides read TGTGCCAGCAGCTTAGCTCCGCGGACACTCTACGAGCAGTACTTC.

The chain carries TRBV5-4 and TRBJ2-7; 8 positions agree with TRBD2. V lost 4 bases and J lost 7; bases outside the gene matches: 10. Germline CDR1 and CDR2: SGHNT and YYREEE (reference sequence). This CDR3 contains 14 residues. CDR3 nucleotides: TGTGCCAGCAGCCTGGGACTAGGCCCGAGAGAGCAGTACTTC. Its translation: CASSLGLGPREQYF.

The V and J genes are TRBV10-3 and TRBJ1-3; D unclear. The CDR3 covers 17 residues. Trimming took 2 bases from V and 0 from J, leaving 14 bases between them. Germline assignment: CDR1 ENHRY and CDR2 SYGVKD. The chain's CDR3 is CAISEAGGPFSGNTIYF. The CDR3 DNA reads TGTGCCATCAGTGAGGCGGGCGGACCCTTCTCTGGAAACACCATATATTTT.

This clone has more than one count but fewer than ten. The V and J genes are TRBV5-1 and TRBJ1-1; possibly TRBD1 for D (5 bases). The CDR3 consists of 15 residues. The V end lost 4 bases, the J end lost 1 base, and 14 bases lay between the germline ends. The germline V gene encodes CDR1 SGHRS and CDR2 YFSETQ. The CDR3 DNA reads TGCGCCAGCAGCGGTACCGGGACGGAGAACACTGAAGCTTTCTTT. This translates into CASSGTGTENTEAFF.

This clone occurred many times. The chain couples TRBV7-9 to TRBJ2-1; D is perhaps TRBD2 (6 bases). The germline V gene has CDR1 SEHNR and CDR2 FQNEAQ (reference sequence). Trimming left V 6 bases short and J 5 bases short, with 20 bases between. CDR3 length: 16 residues. The CDR3 reads CASSWGDGLLNNEQFF. The CDR3 bases are TGTGCCAGCAGTTGGGGGGACGGACTTCTTAACAATGAGCAGTTCTTC.

The chain recombines TRBV19 with TRBJ2-6, with D possibly matching TRBD1 (5 bases). The CDR3 is 17 residues long. With 5 bases removed from V and 0 bases from J, the gap between germline ends came to 14 bases. The germline gives CDR1 LNHDA, CDR2 SQIVND (reference sequence). CDR3 protein: CASSLSTAYSGANVLTF. CDR3 DNA: TGTGCCAGTAGTCTCTCGACAGCCTACTCTGGGGCCAACGTCCTGACTTTC.

The chain uses TRBV6-5 and TRBJ1-4; 7 bases match TRBD1. V gave up 4 bases and J gave up 10 bases; unmatched junction bases: 9. The CDR3 totals 14 residues. CDR1 is MNHEY, CDR2 SVGAGI, per germline. CDR3 sequence reads: CASSFWDSPGKLFF. In nucleotides, the CDR3 is TGTGCCAGCAGTTTCTGGGACAGCCCCGGAAAACTGTTTTTT.

This clone was counted a single time. The chain is built from TRBV28 and TRBJ1-1, with 9 bases lining up with TRBD1. Germline V gene lookup returns CDR1 MDHEN and CDR2 SYDVKM. The CDR3 extends over 15 amino acids. The J segment lost 3 bases and the V segment lost 6 bases, leaving 8 bases of the junction unmatched. The CDR3 DNA reads TGTGCCAGCAGGCCGGACAGGGGCTGGGACACTGAAGCTTTCTTT. Translation: CASRPDRGWDTEAFF.

This rearrangement joins TRBV11-1 to TRBJ2-7, with 12 nucleotides matching TRBD1. CDR1 is SGHAT, CDR2 FQDESV, per germline (reference sequence). J gave up 6 bases and V 5 bases, and 8 bases lay outside the gene matches. The CDR3 totals 15 residues. The CDR3 sequence is CASSKLGQGAGEQYF. CDR3 sequence (DNA): TGTGCCAGCAGCAAACTGGGACAGGGGGCCGGCGAGCAGTACTTC. Complete variable domain (other parts from reference TRBV11-1 and TRBJ2-7): EAEVAQSPRYKITEKSQAVAFWCDPISGHATLYWYRQILGQGPELLVQFQDESVVDDSQLPKDRFSAERLKGVDSTLKIQPAELGDSAMYLCASSKLGQGAGEQYFGPGTRLTVT.

The rearrangement uses TRBV5-1 and TRBJ1-2; 12 bases map to TRBD1. Germline CDR1 and CDR2: SGHRS and YFSETQ. J lost 4 bases, V lost 4 bases, and 8 bases had no gene match. The CDR3 is made up of 16 amino acids. The CDR3 spells CASSTGTGGAGYGYTF. CDR3 sequence (DNA): TGCGCCAGCAGCACCGGGACAGGGGGCGCCGGCTATGGCTACACCTTC.

The V gene is TRBV2, the J gene TRBJ1-5; 8 bases are shared with TRBD1. The germline gives CDR1 SNHLY, CDR2 FYNNEI. The CDR3 runs 13 residues. Trimming removed 7 bases from V and 7 bases from J; junction bases left unmatched: 6. CDR3 DNA: TGTGCCAGCAAACAGGGGGAGCTCCAGCCCCAGCATTTT. This encodes CASKQGELQPQHF. Complete variable domain (other parts from reference TRBV2 and TRBJ1-5): EPEVTQTPSHQVTQMGQEVILRCVPISNHLYFYWYRQILGQKVEFLVSFYNNEISEKSEIFDDQFSVERPDGSNFTLKIRSTKLEDSAMYFCASKQGELQPQHFGDGTRLSIL.

This clone was counted between two and nine times. V and J are TRBV9 and TRBJ2-1, with a possible D match to TRBD2 (6 bases). The length of the CDR3 is 15 residues. V lost 4 bases and J 6 bases, leaving 17 bases between the germline ends. Per the germline V gene, CDR1 is SGDLS and CDR2 is YYNGEE. The CDR3: CASSIRDSHANEQFF. The CDR3 region has the DNA TGTGCCAGCAGCATCCGGGACTCCCATGCCAATGAGCAGTTCTTC. The full variable domain, its missing parts supplied by reference TRBV9 and TRBJ2-1, is DSGVTQTPKHLITATGQRVTLRCSPRSGDLSVYWYQQSLDQGLQFLIQYYNGEERAKGNILERFSAQQFPDLHSELNLSSLELGDSALYFCASSIRDSHANEQFFGPGTRLTVL.

The CDR3 nucleotides are TGTGCCAGCAGTTTGGCAACTTCTAGCTCCTACAATGAGCAGTTCTTC. Its translation: CASSLATSSSYNEQFF. This sequence joins TRBV28 and TRBJ2-1; D gene uncertain. V was cut by 3 bases and J by 0 bases, with 12 bases left in between. The CDR3 has 16 residues. Germline V gene lookup returns CDR1 MDHEN and CDR2 SYDVKM. Combining the CDR3 with reference TRBV28 and TRBJ2-1 gives the whole variable domain DVKVTQSSRYLVKRTGEKVFLECVQDMDHENMFWYRQDPGLGLRLIYFSYDVKMKEKGDIPEGYSVSREKKERFSLILESASTNQTSMYLCASSLATSSSYNEQFFGPGTRLTVL.

V is TRBV6-5 and J is TRBJ1-2; D is unclear. V lost 7 bases and J lost 7, with 10 bases in between. CDR3 length equals 11 residues. Germline V gives CDR1 MNHEY, CDR2 SVGAGI. CDR3: CASTPGIGYTF. DNA of the CDR3: TGTGCCAGCACCCCGGGGATTGGCTACACCTTC.

The chain links TRBV14 to TRBJ1-5; 7 bases match TRBD1. The CDR3 covers 14 residues. Germline trimming cut 6 bases from V and 4 bases from J; bases unmatched to any gene: 6. Germline loops: CDR1 SGHDN, CDR2 FVKESK. The CDR3 bases are TGTGCCAGCAGTAAAGGGGGCGCGAATCAGCCCCAGCATTTT. Its protein product is CASSKGGANQPQHF.

V usage is TRBV6-5 and J usage is TRBJ2-5; weak D call: TRBD2 (7 bases). V was shortened by 6 bases and J by 5 bases, with 10 bases between the two germline ends. The germline CDR1 and CDR2 sequences are MNHEY and SVGAGI. This CDR3 is 12 amino acids long. This CDR3 reads CASRGGGETQYF. CDR3 sequence (DNA): TGTGCCAGCAGAGGGGGAGGGGAGACCCAGTACTTC.